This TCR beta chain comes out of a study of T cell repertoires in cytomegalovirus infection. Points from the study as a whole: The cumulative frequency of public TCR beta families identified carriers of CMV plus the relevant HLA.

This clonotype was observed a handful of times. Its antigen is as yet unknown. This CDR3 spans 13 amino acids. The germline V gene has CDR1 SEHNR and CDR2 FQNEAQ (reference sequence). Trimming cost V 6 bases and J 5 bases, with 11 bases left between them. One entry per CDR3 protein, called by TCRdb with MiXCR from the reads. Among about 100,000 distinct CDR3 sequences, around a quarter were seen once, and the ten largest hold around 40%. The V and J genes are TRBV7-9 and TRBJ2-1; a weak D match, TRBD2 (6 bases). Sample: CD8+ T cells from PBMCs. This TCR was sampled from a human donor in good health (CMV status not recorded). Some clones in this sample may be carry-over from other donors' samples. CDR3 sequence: CASRGGIDNEQFF. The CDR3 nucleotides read TGTGCCAGCAGAGGCGGGATAGACAATGAGCAGTTCTTC. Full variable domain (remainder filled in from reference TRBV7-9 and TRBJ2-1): DTGVSQNPRHKITKRGQNVTFRCDPISEHNRLYWYRQTLGQGPEFLTYFQNEAQLEKSRLLSDRFSAERPKGSFSTLEIQRTEQGDSAMYLCASRGGIDNEQFFGPGTRLTVL.